A selection of T cell receptor beta chains follows, all from one sample in a study of T cell changes during pregnancy in multiple sclerosis. Assay: immunoSEQ multiplex PCR; the TCRdb copy retains only in-frame clones and omits some. The data show about 59,000 clones, about 93% seen once. The specimen was peripheral blood, collected in the third trimester of pregnancy. Every receptor here comes from a female donor in good health, enrolled as a control in a pregnancy study. CDR3s include the opening cysteine and the closing phenylalanine or tryptophan. D genes are given only for firm matches.

TRBJ2-5	14	NA	TRBV11-3	CASSLEGTQETQYF	TGTGCCAGCAGCTTAGAGGGCACCCAAGAGACCCAGTACTTC
TRBJ1-5	14	NA	TRBV19	CASSMSSGGQPQHF	TGTGCCAGTAGTATGTCTTCCGGAGGTCAGCCCCAGCATTTT
TRBJ2-3	16	TRBD1	TRBV19	CASSARDRGGPDTQYF	TGTGCCAGTAGTGCTCGGGACAGAGGAGGCCCAGATACGCAGTATTTT
TRBJ1-2	13	NA	TRBV4-3	CASSQEGENGYTF	TGCGCCAGCAGCCAAGAGGGAGAGAATGGCTACACCTTC
TRBJ2-5	16	TRBD2	TRBV7-2	CASSLGLAGGLETQYF	TGTGCCAGCAGCTTGGGACTAGCGGGGGGGCTTGAGACCCAGTACTTC
TRBJ1-2	14	NA	TRBV6-6	CASAPGTPNYGYTF	TGTGCCAGCGCGCCGGGAACCCCTAACTATGGCTACACCTTC
TRBJ2-7	15	TRBD1	TRBV2	CASSAKDREIYEQYF	TGTGCCAGCAGCGCTAAGGACAGGGAAATCTACGAGCAGTACTTC
TRBJ1-2	15	TRBD1	TRBV27	CASSSTPGTEYGYTF	TGTGCCAGCAGTTCGACTCCCGGGACAGAGTATGGCTACACCTTC
TRBJ2-6	15	NA	TRBV27	CASPGTSPGANVLTF	TGTGCCAGCCCGGGGACTTCCCCCGGGGCCAACGTCCTGACTTTC
TRBJ2-1	18	TRBD2	TRBV5-4	CASSLVRGAGGWNNEQFF	TGTGCCAGCAGCTTGGTCAGGGGTGCGGGAGGGTGGAACAATGAGCAGTTCTTC
TRBJ2-5	13	NA	TRBV19	CASSIPGEETQYF	TGTGCCAGTAGTATACCGGGGGAAGAGACCCAGTACTTC
TRBJ2-5	13	TRBD2	TRBV2	CASRGTSGETQYF	TGTGCCAGCAGGGGGACTAGCGGGGAGACCCAGTACTTC
TRBJ2-3	18	TRBD2	TRBV5-1	CASSRSLAGPYSTDTQYF	TGCGCCAGCTCCCGGTCCCTAGCGGGGCCGTACAGCACAGATACGCAGTATTTT
TRBJ1-3	19	NA	TRBV6-4	CASTHPPALPTGLRNTIYF	TGTGCCAGCACCCACCCGCCGGCCCTGCCGACAGGATTGAGAAACACCATATATTTT
TRBJ1-1	15	NA	TRBV5-1	CASSLEGGMNTEAFF	TGCGCCAGCAGCTTGGAGGGAGGAATGAACACTGAAGCTTTCTTT
TRBJ2-7	14	NA	TRBV6-1	CASSEERDIYEQYF	TGTGCCAGCAGTGAAGAGCGGGACATCTACGAGCAGTACTTC
TRBJ2-3	15	NA	TRBV5-1	CASSWGDPLTDTQYF	TGCGCCAGCAGCTGGGGCGATCCCTTGACGGATACGCAGTATTTT
TRBJ2-7	15	TRBD1	TRBV4-1	CASSHPSTGADEQYF	TGCGCCAGCAGCCATCCCTCGACAGGGGCTGACGAGCAGTACTTC
TRBJ1-5	17	TRBD1	TRBV7-2	CASSLRQGAYYNQPQHF	TGTGCCAGCAGCTTAAGACAGGGGGCTTATTACAATCAGCCCCAGCATTTT
TRBJ2-7	13	NA	TRBV23-1	CASSRADSYEQYF	TGCGCCAGCAGTCGGGCTGACTCCTACGAGCAGTACTTC
TRBJ1-4	14	TRBD1	TRBV6-1	CASSLGTGREKLFF	TGTGCCAGCTCACTTGGGACAGGGAGGGAAAAACTGTTTTTT
TRBJ1-5	13	NA	TRBV30	CAWSGASNQPQHF	TGTGCCTGGAGTGGGGCAAGCAATCAGCCCCAGCATTTT
TRBJ2-3	16	NA	TRBV5-1	CASSPRVRGSIDTQYF	TGCGCCAGCAGCCCTCGGGTGCGTGGGTCTATAGATACGCAGTATTTT